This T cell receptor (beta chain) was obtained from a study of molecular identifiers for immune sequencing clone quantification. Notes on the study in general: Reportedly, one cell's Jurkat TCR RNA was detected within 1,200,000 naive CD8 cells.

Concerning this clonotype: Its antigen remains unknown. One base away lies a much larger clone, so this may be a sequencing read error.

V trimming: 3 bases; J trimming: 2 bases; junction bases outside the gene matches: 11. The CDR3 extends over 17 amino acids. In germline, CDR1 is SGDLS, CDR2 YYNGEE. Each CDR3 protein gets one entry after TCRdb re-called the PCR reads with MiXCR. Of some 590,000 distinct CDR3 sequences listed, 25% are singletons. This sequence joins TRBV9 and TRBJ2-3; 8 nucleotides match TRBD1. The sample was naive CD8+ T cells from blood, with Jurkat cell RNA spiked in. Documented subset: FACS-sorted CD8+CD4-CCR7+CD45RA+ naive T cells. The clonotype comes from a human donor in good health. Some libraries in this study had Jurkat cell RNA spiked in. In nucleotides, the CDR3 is TGTGCCAGCAGCGGAACCAGGGGGCCCTTTTTCACAGATACGCAGTATTTT. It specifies CASSGTRGPFFTDTQYF.